Described below is a single T cell receptor (beta chain) sequence and its context. No antigen is known for it. A multiplex PCR was run with 60 Vbeta primers and 13 Jbeta primers. This table comes from immunoSEQ multiplex PCR, and its TCRdb copy is limited to in-frame clones, with some not included. Among about 150,000 clones listed, about 75% were seen once. The sample comes from a study of cytomegalovirus exposure and HLA in healthy donors. There are 15 residues in the CDR3. CDR1 MNHNS and CDR2 SASEGT come from the germline V gene. The V and J ends lost 3 bases and 2 bases respectively, with 14 bases between them. Regarding donors, all were healthy bone marrow donors. The study, taken as a whole, reports: Associated with HLA alleles at 0.05 false discovery rate in a later analysis were around 15,000 TCR beta sequences. The listing of fewer than 200 TCR beta chains classed them as cytomegalovirus-associated. The classifier was said to identify cytomegalovirus status with high specificity and sensitivity.

The sequenced sample was PBMCs. V and J are TRBV6-1 and TRBJ2-7; maybe TRBD1 (8 bases). This receptor was identified in a woman younger than 45 in good health and CMV-seronegative. CDR3 sequence reads: CASSDRQGRAYEQYF. The CDR3 region has the DNA TGTGCCAGCAGTGACAGACAGGGGAGGGCCTACGAGCAGTACTTC.